The rows below give T cell receptor beta chains drawn from one sample of a study of T cell changes during pregnancy in multiple sclerosis. The repertoire was sequenced with immunoSEQ multiplex PCR; TCRdb's copy has only in-frame clones and lacks some. The table includes roughly 93,000 clones, roughly nine tenths detected once. Sequences were derived from peripheral blood, sampled after pregnancy. The origin of the receptors is a female donor in good health, enrolled as a control in a pregnancy study. CDR3s include the opening cysteine and the closing phenylalanine or tryptophan. Clone size, where shown, is once, few, many, or a class for clones that have expanded.

v_gene,abundance,CDR3aa
TRBV19,.,CASTDRGLGNTIYF
TRBV5-1,.,CASSLYGLDQNPMSNQPQHF
TRBV28,.,CASSLVAGVAYEQYF
TRBV6-4,.,CASSMSGNGEKLFF
TRBV7-9,.,CASSRAREAFF
TRBV30,.,CAWDRRRYGYTF
TRBV7-9,.,CASSLEGQGCCWNSPLHF
TRBV2,.,CASQSDSHEQYF
TRBV27,.,CASESRTEAFF
TRBV7-9,.,CASTLDQVEQYF
TRBV28,.,CASSSLSGRADTGELFF
TRBV10-1,.,CASSARGVYEQYF
TRBV27,.,CASSFVGRTSTDTQYF
TRBV12-5,once,CASGLDRFLPNYGYTF
TRBV7-9,.,CASSLLRDIFLMNTEAFF
TRBV19,.,CASSSGGRSGANVLTF
TRBV28,.,CASSQGQNYEQYF
TRBV27,.,CASSPQRGSEQDGYTF
TRBV7-9,.,CASSPKRRASNEQFF
TRBV6-5,.,CASSYGGENEQFF
TRBV5-6,.,CASSTFLRGSMSGELFF
TRBV19,.,CASSIDGQGVSPPMDTQYF
TRBV6-5,.,CATHRAGTGIEQYF
TRBV4-2,.,CASSHTGVQFF
TRBV11-2,.,CASSFTSRDGYTF
TRBV29-1,.,CSGAEGGSYNEQFF
TRBV7-9,once,CASSLIGVSGANVLTF
TRBV5-4,.,CASSSLAGTGKTQYF
TRBV5-1,.,CASSFHPDYSNQPQHF
TRBV7-2,.,CASSFWTRVEEQYF
TRBV5-6,.,CASSLGSLNTEAFF
TRBV9,.,CASSPWTGPDLTGELFF
TRBV30,.,CAWRRGGGNTEAFF
TRBV29-1,.,CSANQAGGEQYF
TRBV11-2,.,CASRSGQAFNYGYTF
TRBV7-8,.,CASSSGQPEAFF
TRBV2,.,CASTLASAYEQYF
TRBV7-9,.,CASSTGTALYEQYF
TRBV2,.,CASSSQGETQYF
TRBV19,.,CASSAQGTDTQYF
TRBV5-6,.,CASSLAGSNTGELFF
TRBV28,.,CASSPPPQSGANVLTF
TRBV19,.,CASSRTAAYEQYF
TRBV9,.,CASTFAGQASHEAFF
TRBV7-8,few,CASSQPSGSPLHF
TRBV6-1,.,CATTEQGLGEQYF
TRBV13,.,CASSSVAGGLREQYF
TRBV2,.,CASSARTGGTEAFF
TRBV7-2,.,CASSLEGDQPQHF
TRBV7-8,once,CASSSTGWDTGELFF
TRBV2,.,CASIGMGLYGYTF